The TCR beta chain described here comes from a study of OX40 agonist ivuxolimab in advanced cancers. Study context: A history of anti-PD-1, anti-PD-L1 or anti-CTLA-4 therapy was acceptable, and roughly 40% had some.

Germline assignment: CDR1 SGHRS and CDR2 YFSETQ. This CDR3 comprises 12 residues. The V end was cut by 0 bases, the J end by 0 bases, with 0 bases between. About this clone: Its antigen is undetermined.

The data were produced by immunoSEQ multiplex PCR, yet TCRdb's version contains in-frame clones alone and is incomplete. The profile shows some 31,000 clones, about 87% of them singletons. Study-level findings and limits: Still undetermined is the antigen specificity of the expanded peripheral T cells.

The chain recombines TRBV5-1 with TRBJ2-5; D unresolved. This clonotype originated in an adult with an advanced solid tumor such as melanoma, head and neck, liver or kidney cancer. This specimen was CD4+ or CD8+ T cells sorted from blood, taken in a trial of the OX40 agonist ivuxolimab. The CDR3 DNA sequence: TGCGCCAGCAGCTTGGACCAAGAGACCCAGTACTTC. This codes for CASSLDQETQYF.